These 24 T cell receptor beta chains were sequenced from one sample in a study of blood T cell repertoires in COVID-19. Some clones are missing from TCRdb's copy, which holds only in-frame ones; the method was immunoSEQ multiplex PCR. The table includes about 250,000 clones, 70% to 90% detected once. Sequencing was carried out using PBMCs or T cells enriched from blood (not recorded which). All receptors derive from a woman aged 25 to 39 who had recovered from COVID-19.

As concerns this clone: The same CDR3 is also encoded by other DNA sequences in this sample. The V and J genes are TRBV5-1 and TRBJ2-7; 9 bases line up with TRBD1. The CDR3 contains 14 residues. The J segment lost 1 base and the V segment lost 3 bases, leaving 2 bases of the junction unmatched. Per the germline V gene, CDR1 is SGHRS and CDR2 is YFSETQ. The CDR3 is CASSSGTGSYEQYF. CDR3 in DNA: TGCGCCAGCAGCTCCGGGACAGGGTCCTACGAGCAGTACTTC. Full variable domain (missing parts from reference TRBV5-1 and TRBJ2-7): KAGVTQTPRYLIKTRGQQVTLSCSPISGHRSVSWYQQTPGQGLQFLFEYFSETQRNKGNFPGRFSGRQFSNSRSEMNVSTLELGDSALYLCASSSGTGSYEQYFGPGTRLTVT.

The CDR3 DNA sequence: TGCAGTGGTAGTTATAGCAATCAGCCCCAGCATTTT. This translates into CSGSYSNQPQHF. The chain is built from TRBV20-1 and TRBJ1-5; D not resolved. The CDR3 is 12 amino acids. The V gene lost 7 bases and the J gene lost 0 bases, with 7 bases spanning the gap. The germline gives CDR1 DFQATT, CDR2 SNEGSKA (reference sequence).

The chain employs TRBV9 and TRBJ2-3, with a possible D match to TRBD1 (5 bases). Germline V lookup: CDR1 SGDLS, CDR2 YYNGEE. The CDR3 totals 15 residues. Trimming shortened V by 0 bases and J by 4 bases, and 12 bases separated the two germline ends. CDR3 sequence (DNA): TGTGCCAGCAGCGTAGCAGGGAAGGTTGCAGATACGCAGTATTTT. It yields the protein CASSVAGKVADTQYF.

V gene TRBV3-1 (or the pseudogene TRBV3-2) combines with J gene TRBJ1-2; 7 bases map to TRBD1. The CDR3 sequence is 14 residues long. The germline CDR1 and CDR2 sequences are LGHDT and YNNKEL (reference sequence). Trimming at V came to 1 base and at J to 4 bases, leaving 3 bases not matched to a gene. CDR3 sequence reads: CASSQGQGPYGYTF. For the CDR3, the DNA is TGTGCCAGCAGCCAAGGACAGGGACCCTATGGCTACACCTTC.

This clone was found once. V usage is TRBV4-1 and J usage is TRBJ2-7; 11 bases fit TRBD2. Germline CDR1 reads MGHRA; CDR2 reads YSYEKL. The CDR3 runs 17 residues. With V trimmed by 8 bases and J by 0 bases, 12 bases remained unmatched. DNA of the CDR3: TGCGCCAGCGCAAACCCCCTAGCGGGAGGACGCTCCTACGAGCAGTACTTC. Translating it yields CASANPLAGGRSYEQYF.

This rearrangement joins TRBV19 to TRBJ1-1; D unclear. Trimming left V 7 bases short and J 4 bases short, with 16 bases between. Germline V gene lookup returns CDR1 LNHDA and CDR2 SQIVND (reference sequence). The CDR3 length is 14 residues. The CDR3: CASILTGGGTEAFF. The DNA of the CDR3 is TGTGCCAGTATTTTGACGGGAGGAGGCACTGAAGCTTTCTTT.

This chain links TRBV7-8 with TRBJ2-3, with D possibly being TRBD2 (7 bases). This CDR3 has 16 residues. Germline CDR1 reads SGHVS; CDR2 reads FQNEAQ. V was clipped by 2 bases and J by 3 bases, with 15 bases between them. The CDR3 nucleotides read TGTGCCAGCAGCTTACGTCGGACAGCGGGGACAGATACGCAGTATTTT. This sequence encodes CASSLRRTAGTDTQYF.

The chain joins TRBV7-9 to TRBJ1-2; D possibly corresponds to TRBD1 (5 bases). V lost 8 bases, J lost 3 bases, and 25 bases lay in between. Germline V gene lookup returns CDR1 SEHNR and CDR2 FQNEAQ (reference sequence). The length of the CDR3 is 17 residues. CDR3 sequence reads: CASFKKPLRQGHYGYTF. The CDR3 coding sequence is TGTGCCAGCTTTAAAAAGCCGTTGCGGCAGGGCCACTATGGCTACACCTTC.

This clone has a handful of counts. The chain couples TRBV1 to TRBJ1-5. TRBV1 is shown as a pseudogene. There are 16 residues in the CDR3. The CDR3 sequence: CTSSQSNDCGNQPQHF. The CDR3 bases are TGCACCAGCAGCCAATCTAACGACTGTGGCAATCAGCCCCAGCATTTT.

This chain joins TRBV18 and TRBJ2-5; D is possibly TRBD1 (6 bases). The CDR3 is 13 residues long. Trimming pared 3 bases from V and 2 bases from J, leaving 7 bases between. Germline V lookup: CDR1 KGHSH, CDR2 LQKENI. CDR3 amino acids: CASSPGQQETQYF. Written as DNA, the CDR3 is TGTGCCAGCTCACCTGGACAGCAAGAGACCCAGTACTTC.

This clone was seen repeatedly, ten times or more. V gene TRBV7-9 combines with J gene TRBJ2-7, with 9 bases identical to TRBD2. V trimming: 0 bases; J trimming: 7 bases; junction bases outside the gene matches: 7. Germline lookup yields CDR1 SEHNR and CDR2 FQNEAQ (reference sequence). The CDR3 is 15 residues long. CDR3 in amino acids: CASSLAHAGGEEQYF. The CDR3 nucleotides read TGTGCCAGCAGCTTAGCGCATGCGGGAGGGGAAGAGCAGTACTTC.

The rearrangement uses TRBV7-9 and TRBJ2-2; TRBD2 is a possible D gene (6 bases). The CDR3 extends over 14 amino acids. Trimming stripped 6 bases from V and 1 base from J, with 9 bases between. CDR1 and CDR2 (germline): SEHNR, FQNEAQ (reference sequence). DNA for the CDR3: TGTGCCAGCAGTCGACTAGTGAACACCGGGGAGCTGTTTTTT. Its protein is CASSRLVNTGELFF.

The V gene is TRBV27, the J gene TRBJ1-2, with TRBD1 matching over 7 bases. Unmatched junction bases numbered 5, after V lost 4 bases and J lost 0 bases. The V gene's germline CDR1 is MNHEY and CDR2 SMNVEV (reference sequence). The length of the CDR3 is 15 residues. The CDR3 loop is CASSSRTGANYGYTF. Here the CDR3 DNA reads TGTGCCAGCAGTTCGAGGACAGGCGCTAACTATGGCTACACCTTC.

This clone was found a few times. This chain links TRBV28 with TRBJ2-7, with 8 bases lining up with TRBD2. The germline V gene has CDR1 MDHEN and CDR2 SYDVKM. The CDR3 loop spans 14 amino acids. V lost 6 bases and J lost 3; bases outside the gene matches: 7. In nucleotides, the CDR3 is TGTGCCAGCAGCCCGGGAGGGTCCTTCTACGAGCAGTACTTC. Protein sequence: CASSPGGSFYEQYF.

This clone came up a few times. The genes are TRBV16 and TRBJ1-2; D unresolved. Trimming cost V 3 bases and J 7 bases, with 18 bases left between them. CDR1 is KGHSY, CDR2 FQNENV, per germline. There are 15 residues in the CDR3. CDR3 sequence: CASSQPLLWESGYTF. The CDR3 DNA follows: TGTGCCAGCAGCCAGCCCCTCCTCTGGGAGAGTGGCTACACCTTC.

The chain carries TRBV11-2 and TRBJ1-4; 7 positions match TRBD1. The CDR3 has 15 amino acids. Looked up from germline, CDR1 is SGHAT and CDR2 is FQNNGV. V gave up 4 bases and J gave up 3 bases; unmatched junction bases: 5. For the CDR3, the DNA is TGTGCCAGCAGCTCGTTTAGGGGGCCTAATGAAAAACTGTTTTTT. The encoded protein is CASSSFRGPNEKLFF.

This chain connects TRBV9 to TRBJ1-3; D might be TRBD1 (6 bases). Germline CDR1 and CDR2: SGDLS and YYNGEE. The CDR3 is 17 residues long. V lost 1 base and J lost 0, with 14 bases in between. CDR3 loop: CASSVSSDSGSGNTIYF. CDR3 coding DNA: TGTGCCAGCAGCGTATCATCGGACAGCGGCTCTGGAAACACCATATATTTT.

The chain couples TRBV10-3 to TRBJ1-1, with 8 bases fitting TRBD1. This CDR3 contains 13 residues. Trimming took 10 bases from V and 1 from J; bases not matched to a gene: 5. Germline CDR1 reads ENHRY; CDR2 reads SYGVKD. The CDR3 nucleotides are TGTGCCACCGGGGACAGGTCGAACACTGAAGCTTTCTTT. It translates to CATGDRSNTEAFF.

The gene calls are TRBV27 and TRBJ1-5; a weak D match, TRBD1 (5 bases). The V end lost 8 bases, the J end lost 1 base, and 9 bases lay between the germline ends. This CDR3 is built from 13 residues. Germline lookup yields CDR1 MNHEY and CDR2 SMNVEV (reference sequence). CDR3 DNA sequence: TGTGCCAGCGGGACTCTAAGCAATCAGCCCCAGCATTTT. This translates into CASGTLSNQPQHF.

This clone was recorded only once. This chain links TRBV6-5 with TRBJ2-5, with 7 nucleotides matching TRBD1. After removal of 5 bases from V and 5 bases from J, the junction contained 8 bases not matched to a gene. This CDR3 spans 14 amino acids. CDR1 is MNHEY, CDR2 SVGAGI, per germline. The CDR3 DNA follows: TGTGCCAGCAGTCAGACAGGGTGGGGTGAGACCCAGTACTTC. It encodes CASSQTGWGETQYF.

CDR3 bases: TGTGCCAGCAGCTTAGCGGGGCAGGCGATGAGCTCTGGGGCCAACGTCCTGACTTTC. Its protein product is CASSLAGQAMSSGANVLTF. This chain uses TRBV7-2 with TRBJ2-6; tentatively, D is TRBD1 (5 bases). This CDR3 is 19 amino acids long. Germline lookup yields CDR1 SGHTA and CDR2 FQGNSA. With 0 bases removed from V and 0 bases from J, the gap between germline ends came to 15 bases.

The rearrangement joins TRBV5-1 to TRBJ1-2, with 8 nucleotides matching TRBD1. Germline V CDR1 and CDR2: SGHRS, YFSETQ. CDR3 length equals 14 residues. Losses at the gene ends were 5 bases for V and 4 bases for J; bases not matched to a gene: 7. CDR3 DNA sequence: TGCGCCAGCAGTCTACAGGGGGATAGCTATGGCTACACCTTC. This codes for CASSLQGDSYGYTF.

The DNA for the CDR3 is TGTGCCAGCTCACTATCTTTAGGGACAGACGAAAACAATGAGCAGTTCTTC. Its protein product is CASSLSLGTDENNEQFF. The chain carries TRBV18 and TRBJ2-1, with 7 positions matching TRBD1. The germline V gene has CDR1 KGHSH and CDR2 LQKENI. This CDR3 spans 17 amino acids. The trim removed 4 bases at V and 5 bases at J, leaving 14 bases unmatched.

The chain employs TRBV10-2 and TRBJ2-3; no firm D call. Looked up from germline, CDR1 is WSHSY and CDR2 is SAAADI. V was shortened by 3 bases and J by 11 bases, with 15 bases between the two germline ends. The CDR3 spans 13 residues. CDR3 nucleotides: TGCGCCAGCAGTGATCTGGCACCGAGGATGCAGTATTTT. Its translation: CASSDLAPRMQYF.